This T cell receptor beta chain was obtained from a study of T cell responses to AZD1222 COVID-19 vaccine. General study results and limits: Once two AZD1222 doses were given, Spike-specific TCR breadth and depth went up. At baseline, seropositivity was found in only six AZD1222 recipients. Most donors were white British, females outnumbered males, and clonal diversity was possibly underestimated. Vaccine-associated CD4 TCRs spanned spike, dominant at 160-218 and 743-854.

CDR3 size: 12 residues. V lost 0 bases to trimming and J lost 1 base, with 2 bases between them. Germline values: CDR1 SGHDT, CDR2 YYEEEE. Of note for this clone: Its cognate antigen is unknown. The sample contains more than one DNA sequence encoding this CDR3.

Here immunoSEQ multiplex PCR was the method, and the copy in TCRdb shows in-frame clones only, minus some. This sample has 180,000 or so clones, with approximately 92% found just once. Material: peripheral blood, obtained on day 0 of AZD1222 vaccination. The TCR comes from an adult in good health. The rearrangement uses TRBV5-6 and TRBJ2-7; no reliable D call. The CDR3 sequence: CASSLVSYEQYF. The CDR3 DNA is TGTGCCAGCAGCTTGGTATCCTACGAGCAGTACTTC. Full variable domain (remainder filled in from reference TRBV5-6 and TRBJ2-7): DAGVTQSPTHLIKTRGQQVTLRCSPKSGHDTVSWYQQALGQGPQFIFQYYEEEERQRGNFPDRFSGHQFPNYSSELNVNALLLGDSALYLCASSLVSYEQYFGPGTRLTVT.